One and the same sample provided the 11 T cell receptor beta chains below, sequenced in a study of TIL therapy for anti-PD-1-resistant metastatic lung cancer. The immunoSEQ assay was v3. Measured with immunoSEQ multiplex PCR; TCRdb has only the in-frame clones, and not every one. The sample lists some 45,000 clones, approximately 86% occurring once. Time point of the sample: pre-treatment sample, taken before nivolumab and TIL therapy. Here the sequenced sample was blood, taken at baseline. These receptors all come from a person aged 25-79 years with non-small cell lung cancer.

This clone was found a few times. The V and J genes are TRBV7-9 and TRBJ1-3; no reliable D call. This CDR3 spans 14 amino acids. The V gene lost 3 bases and the J gene lost 0 bases, with 6 bases spanning the gap. CDR1 is SEHNR and CDR2 is FQNEAQ in the germline V gene (reference sequence). The CDR3 coding sequence is TGTGCCAGCAGCTTCGCGTCCTCTGGAAACACCATATATTTT. Translating gives CASSFASSGNTIYF.

The rearrangement uses TRBV19 and TRBJ2-5; TRBD1 aligns across 9 bases. There are 15 residues in the CDR3. Germline CDR1 reads LNHDA; CDR2 reads SQIVND (reference sequence). V was clipped by 4 bases and J by 2 bases; unmatched bases: 5. CDR3 in amino acids: CASSKGQGKQETQYF. The CDR3 DNA follows: TGTGCCAGTAGTAAGGGACAGGGAAAACAAGAGACCCAGTACTTC.

V usage is TRBV7-2 and J usage is TRBJ1-1; TRBD1 might be the D (5 bases). The V end lost 4 bases, the J end lost 3 bases, and 12 bases lay between the germline ends. Germline CDR1 is SGHTA and CDR2 is FQGNSA. The CDR3 runs 14 residues. This CDR3 reads CASSSWGGYTEAFF. The CDR3 nucleotides are TGTGCCAGCAGCTCCTGGGGGGGATACACTGAAGCTTTCTTT.

V is TRBV25-1 and J is TRBJ2-5; the match to TRBD2 covers 7 bases. Germline V gives CDR1 MGHDK, CDR2 SYGVNS. V was pared by 9 bases and J by 1 base, with 2 bases of the junction left unmatched. This CDR3 region has 12 residues. In DNA, the CDR3 is TGTGCCAGGAGCGGGGTCCAAGAGACCCAGTACTTC. Amino acids: CARSGVQETQYF. Combining the CDR3 with reference TRBV25-1 and TRBJ2-5 gives the whole variable domain EADIYQTPRYLVIGTGKKITLECSQTMGHDKMYWYQQDPGMELHLIHYSYGVNSTEKGDLSSESTVSRIRTEHFPLTLESARPSHTSQYLCARSGVQETQYFGPGTRLLVL.

The chain links TRBV21-1 to TRBJ2-5; TRBD1, the D gene given by the table, was not confirmed from the DNA. TRBV21-1 is an annotated pseudogene. The CDR3 loop spans 15 amino acids. The CDR3 DNA is TGTGCCAGCAGCCCCCCCCGGTACAGACAAGAGACCCAGTACTTC. Protein sequence: CASSPPRYRQETQYF.

This clone has just a few counts. J is TRBJ2-2 and V is TRBV27; 11 nucleotides line up with TRBD2. J lost 6 bases, V lost 8 bases, and 5 bases had no gene match. This CDR3 has 14 residues. Germline lookup yields CDR1 MNHEY and CDR2 SMNVEV (reference sequence). Written as DNA, the CDR3 is TGTGCCAGCTCTGGACTAGCGGGTCCCGGGGAGCTGTTTTTT. It yields the protein CASSGLAGPGELFF.

The chain combines TRBV18 with TRBJ1-2; D is uncertain. Trimming left V 0 bases short and J 1 base short, with 9 bases between. Per the germline V gene, CDR1 is KGHSH and CDR2 is LQKENI. The length of the CDR3 is 15 residues. CDR3 region: CASSPPLPINYGYTF. For the CDR3, the DNA is TGTGCCAGCTCACCACCTCTACCGATTAACTATGGCTACACCTTC.

A word on this clone: The sample carries other DNA sequences with the same CDR3. The V gene is TRBV7-3, the J gene TRBJ2-1; unclear D gene. Per germline, CDR1 SGHTA and CDR2 FQGTGA. The CDR3 totals 13 residues. Trimming pared 0 bases from V and 4 bases from J, leaving 4 bases between. The CDR3 sequence: CASSLTGYNEQFF. The CDR3 nucleotides read TGTGCCAGCAGCTTAACCGGATACAATGAGCAGTTCTTC.

This chain uses TRBV3-1 (or the pseudogene TRBV3-2) with TRBJ1-1, with 8 bases that match TRBD1. The V and J ends lost 11 bases and 2 bases, in that order; junction bases with no gene match: 10. The V gene's germline CDR1 is LGHDT and CDR2 YNNKEL (reference sequence). The CDR3 length is 14 residues. CDR3 sequence reads: CACGQGDRNTEAFF. The DNA for the CDR3 is TGTGCCTGTGGACAGGGTGATCGTAACACTGAAGCTTTCTTT.

By share, this clone ranks as medium-sized. The gene calls are TRBV7-6 and TRBJ2-1; D is perhaps TRBD1 (5 bases). Looked up from germline, CDR1 is SGHVS and CDR2 is FNYEAQ. V lost 5 bases to trimming and J lost 2 bases, with 13 bases between them. The CDR3 is 15 residues long. CDR3 amino acids: CASSPLTAPYNEQFF. Here the CDR3 DNA reads TGTGCCAGCAGCCCATTGACAGCCCCCTACAATGAGCAGTTCTTC.

This clone is a singleton in its sample. The chain recombines TRBV7-8 with TRBJ2-5; D is possibly TRBD2 (5 bases). Deletions cut 5 bases from V and 5 bases from J, with 12 bases between. The CDR3 totals 13 residues. Germline V gives CDR1 SGHVS, CDR2 FQNEAQ. This CDR3 reads CASSPRDGETQYF. CDR3 nucleotide sequence: TGTGCCAGCAGCCCGAGGGATGGGGAGACCCAGTACTTC.